The next 12 T cell receptor beta chains were all read from a single sample in a study of PD-1 blockade in mismatch repair-deficient tumors. Assay: immunoSEQ multiplex PCR; the TCRdb copy retains only in-frame clones and omits some. The sample lists approximately 38,000 clones; 70% to 90% were seen once. The source was peripheral blood, collected roughly 76 weeks after starting pembrolizumab. All receptors come from an adult with mismatch repair-deficient cancer.

The CDR3 DNA reads TGTGCCAGCAGTGAACAGGAGGGCCCTCGAGGGGGGCAGTTCTTC. This translates into CASSEQEGPRGGQFF. V and J are TRBV2 and TRBJ2-1, with D possibly being TRBD1 or TRBD2 (6 bases each). The CDR3 totals 15 residues. Germline assignment: CDR1 SNHLY and CDR2 FYNNEI. V lost 2 bases and J 12 bases, leaving 20 bases between the germline ends.

The rearrangement uses TRBV6-5 and TRBJ2-1; the D gene is possibly TRBD2 (6 bases). Looked up from germline, CDR1 is MNHEY and CDR2 is SVGAGI. Between the trimmed V and J ends, which lost 5 bases and 6 bases, there was a span of 17 bases. CDR3 length: 15 residues. CDR3 in amino acids: CASSTGTLAFNEQFF. CDR3 in DNA: TGTGCCAGCAGTACGGGCACCCTAGCGTTCAATGAGCAGTTCTTC.

The chain combines TRBV11-1 with TRBJ2-1; D ambiguous. Trimming cost V 1 base and J 5 bases, with 6 bases left between them. This CDR3 comprises 13 residues. Germline assignment: CDR1 SGHAT and CDR2 FQDESV (reference sequence). CDR3 nucleotides: TGTGCCAGCAGCTTAGGATCAAACAATGAGCAGTTCTTC. Translation: CASSLGSNNEQFF.

This rearrangement joins TRBV11-3 to TRBJ2-7; 11 nucleotides line up with TRBD2. Looked up from germline, CDR1 is SGHNT and CDR2 is YENEEA. This CDR3 comprises 16 residues. J was trimmed by 6 bases and V by 3 bases; bases with no gene match: 10. This CDR3 reads CASSLSSGRAPVEQYF. The CDR3, as DNA: TGTGCCAGCAGCTTGAGTAGCGGGAGGGCCCCGGTCGAGCAGTACTTC. Variable domain in full (rest from reference TRBV11-3 and TRBJ2-7): EAGVVQSPRYKIIEKKQPVAFWCNPISGHNTLYWYLQNLGQGPELLIRYENEEAVDDSQLPKDRFSAERLKGVDSTLKIQPAELGDSAVYLCASSLSSGRAPVEQYFGPGTRLTVT.

The chain couples TRBV2 to TRBJ2-7, with D hard to call. CDR3 length: 14 amino acids. The germline V gene encodes CDR1 SNHLY and CDR2 FYNNEI. The ends were cut back, 4 bases at V and 0 bases at J, with 10 bases in the middle. This CDR3 is CASSGHGDSYEQYF. CDR3 bases: TGTGCCAGCAGTGGACACGGAGACTCCTACGAGCAGTACTTC. Combining the CDR3 with reference TRBV2 and TRBJ2-7 gives the whole variable domain EPEVTQTPSHQVTQMGQEVILRCVPISNHLYFYWYRQILGQKVEFLVSFYNNEISEKSEIFDDQFSVERPDGSNFTLKIRSTKLEDSAMYFCASSGHGDSYEQYFGPGTRLTVT.

The V call is TRBV20-1, the J call TRBJ2-1; D is possibly TRBD2 (6 bases). CDR1 and CDR2 from the germline V gene are DFQATT and SNEGSKA (reference sequence). This CDR3 region has 11 residues. Between the trimmed V and J ends, which lost 1 base and 12 bases, there was a span of 10 bases. The CDR3 region is CSARASEMQFF. Here the CDR3 DNA reads TGCAGTGCTAGAGCTAGCGAGATGCAGTTCTTC.

This chain uses TRBV7-8 with TRBJ2-7; possibly TRBD2 for D (6 bases). V was cut by 2 bases and J by 0 bases, with 11 bases left in between. This CDR3 is built from 15 residues. Germline V gives CDR1 SGHVS, CDR2 FQNEAQ. DNA of the CDR3: TGTGCCAGCAGCTTAATACGGGGGAGCTCCTACGAGCAGTACTTC. Translating it yields CASSLIRGSSYEQYF. The whole variable domain, remainder taken from reference TRBV7-8 and TRBJ2-7, is GAGVSQSPRYKVAKRGQDVALRCDPISGHVSLFWYQQALGQGPEFLTYFQNEAQLDKSGLPSDRFFAERPEGSVSTLKIQRTQQEDSAVYLCASSLIRGSSYEQYFGPGTRLTVT.

The table lists this clone with a few counts. V usage is TRBV19 and J usage is TRBJ1-2; D not resolved. Trimming pared 2 bases from V and 3 bases from J, leaving 19 bases between. This CDR3 contains 17 residues. Germline CDR1 is LNHDA and CDR2 is SQIVND (reference sequence). In DNA, the CDR3 is TGTGCCAGTAGTATATTTCTCTCCCAAGGGCGCTACTATGGCTACACCTTC. This codes for CASSIFLSQGRYYGYTF. Full variable domain (outside the CDR3, taken from reference TRBV19 and TRBJ1-2): DGGITQSPKYLFRKEGQNVTLSCEQNLNHDAMYWYRQDPGQGLRLIYYSQIVNDFQKGDIAEGYSVSREKKESFPLTVTSAQKNPTAFYLCASSIFLSQGRYYGYTFGSGTRLTVV.

The V gene is TRBV5-1, the J gene TRBJ2-7; D gene unclear. V lost 5 bases to trimming and J lost 2 bases, with 8 bases between them. CDR3 size: 12 residues. Germline lookup yields CDR1 SGHRS and CDR2 YFSETQ. The CDR3 DNA reads TGCGCCAGCAGGGGAACAGCCTACGAGCAGTACTTC. It encodes CASRGTAYEQYF.

This sequence joins TRBV19 and TRBJ1-5, with D unclear. The CDR3 totals 13 residues. V lost 6 bases and J 7 bases, leaving 13 bases between the germline ends. The germline V gene encodes CDR1 LNHDA and CDR2 SQIVND (reference sequence). The DNA for the CDR3 is TGTGCCAGTAGCGTACTAAGCGGGCAGCCCCAGCATTTT. Translating it yields CASSVLSGQPQHF.

This chain joins TRBV2 and TRBJ2-3, with D perhaps matching TRBD1 (6 bases). The germline V gene has CDR1 SNHLY and CDR2 FYNNEI. The V end lost 5 bases, the J end lost 3 bases, and 6 bases lay between the germline ends. This CDR3 spans 12 amino acids. The CDR3 is CASSQGTDTQYF. Here the CDR3 DNA reads TGTGCCAGCAGTCAGGGGACAGATACGCAGTATTTT.

The chain links TRBV7-6 to TRBJ2-5; perhaps TRBD2 as D (5 bases). Germline V gene data show CDR1 as SGHVS and CDR2 as FNYEAQ. There are 13 residues in the CDR3. V was trimmed by 1 base and J by 5 bases, leaving 8 bases between them. CDR3 coding DNA: TGTGCCAGCAGCTTAGGCTCGGGGGAGACCCAGTACTTC. Translated, it gives CASSLGSGETQYF.